This T cell receptor beta chain stems from a study of blood T cells in healthy people across ages. Together with a sample-barcoded 5' primer, a J-beta primer mix was included in a second PCR lasting about 7 to 12 cycles. TCRdb reprocessed the 5' RACE reads with MiXCR, giving one entry per CDR3 protein. The sample carries approximately 730,000 distinct CDR3 sequences, roughly two fifths recorded once. The sample holds a few counts of this clonotype. The CDR3 is 16 amino acids. Losses at the gene ends were 6 bases for V and 12 bases for J; bases not matched to a gene: 11. CDR1 and CDR2 from the germline V gene are ENHRY and SYGVKD.

J is TRBJ2-1 and V is TRBV10-3; 16 bases are shared with TRBD2. The sequenced sample consisted of blood. The clonotype originates from a woman between 55 and 75 years old in good health. The CDR3 sequence: CAISPPGTSGGGRQFF. The CDR3, as DNA: TGTGCCATCAGCCCTCCCGGGACTAGCGGGGGGGGAAGGCAGTTCTTC.